This TCR beta chain was captured in a study of blood T cell repertoires in COVID-19. Across the study: T cells, B-cell-depleted T cells, or PBMCs provided the cDNA or gDNA that served as material.

The CDR3 has 14 amino acids. The V and J ends lost 0 bases and 7 bases respectively, with 13 bases between them. The V gene's germline CDR1 is MNHEY and CDR2 SMNVEV (reference sequence). In the original analysis: Estimated nucleated cell counts came from reference gene primer amplification. Measured with immunoSEQ multiplex PCR; TCRdb has only the in-frame clones, and not every one. V, J and clone size reflect that table, while D and trimming were determined from the DNA. Of under 200,000 clones listed, around nine tenths are singletons. Sample: peripheral blood. V is TRBV27 and J is TRBJ2-7; a weak D match, TRBD1 (6 bases). The source is a man aged 18 to 29 with active or convalescent COVID-19. The CDR3 DNA reads TGTGCCAGCAGTTTATCGAGGGGGTTTGGGGAGCAGTACTTC. It yields the protein CASSLSRGFGEQYF.